This is a list of T cell receptor beta chains from one sample in a study of sequential checkpoint blockade in melanoma. Profiled with immunoSEQ multiplex PCR; TCRdb holds only in-frame clones, not every one. This sample has roughly 20,000 clones, with 80% to 90% found just once. The source material was CD8+ T cells sorted from blood (inferred from file names), sampled from a patient given nivolumab and ipilimumab in sequence. The source of these receptors is a human donor with melanoma. Each CDR3 is given without its conserved first and last residue. For some rows the clone size is stated as once, few or many, or as a class when expanded; others skip it.

v_call	clone_size	j_call	cdr3_aa
TRBV10-1	NA	TRBJ1-1	ASRDNLRTEAF
TRBV11-2	NA	TRBJ2-1	ASSLVIDEQF
TRBV10-3	NA	TRBJ2-7	AISHSGTTSGDYEQY
TRBV7-9	NA	TRBJ1-5	ASSLDGRRQPQH
TRBV6-5	NA	TRBJ2-1	ASNYRGSYEQF
TRBV28	NA	TRBJ2-7	ASSLYRGRYEQY
TRBV7-9	NA	TRBJ2-1	ASSSPGLVEQF
TRBV7-9	NA	TRBJ2-7	ASASGVSYEQY
TRBV29-1	NA	TRBJ1-2	SVLDRVNFHGYT
TRBV7-8	once	TRBJ1-2	ASSPRGTLYGYT
TRBV5-1	NA	TRBJ1-5	ASSLLGYSNQPQH
TRBV4-2	few	TRBJ2-7	ASSPERDGSYEQY
TRBV7-9	NA	TRBJ1-1	ASSFRRMNTEAF
TRBV7-9	NA	TRBJ2-7	ASSLGGLVWEQY
TRBV9	NA	TRBJ2-7	ASSPGGGYEQY
TRBV2	NA	TRBJ1-5	ASSEGLDRDSNQPQH
TRBV18	once	TRBJ2-7	ASSPTRTYEQY
TRBV19	NA	TRBJ1-5	ASSIGVLAPGRPQH
TRBV2	NA	TRBJ2-7	ASRDPAGGSSYEQY
TRBV10-3	NA	TRBJ2-2	AAINSTGPNTGELF
TRBV19	NA	TRBJ2-7	ASSPRTGSKYEQY
TRBV28	NA	TRBJ1-3	ASSTHWWQGAGNTIY